This record concerns one TCR beta chain sequence. Its antigen remains unidentified. This record belongs to a study of naive and memory T cell subsets. Germline V lookup: CDR1 DFQATT, CDR2 SNEGSKA (reference sequence). V shed 6 bases and J 3 bases; nucleotides not matched to a gene: 7. The CDR3 contains 14 residues. Study-wide points: TCR transcript changes with activation or differentiation may affect this RNA method.

Amplification of ligated cDNA took four PCR rounds with SP2 and nested alpha and beta constant primers. Alpha and beta constant region primers primed reverse transcription for blood and skin samples. TCRdb reprocessed the 5' RACE reads with MiXCR, giving one entry per CDR3 protein. This sample has tens of thousands of distinct CDR3 sequences; more than 7% occur once, and the top ten carry about 9.8%. An oligonucleotide containing a UMI was ligated to the 3' end of TCR cDNA. Unsorted total RNA, about 1 to 1000 ng, was DNase treated before reverse transcription. This clonotype originated in a male donor in good health. This chain links TRBV20-1 with TRBJ2-2; 7 nucleotides match TRBD1. The CDR3 DNA reads as TGCAGTGCCCCCACCCAGGGGGACACCGGGGAGCTGTTTTTT. Amino acid sequence: CSAPTQGDTGELFF.